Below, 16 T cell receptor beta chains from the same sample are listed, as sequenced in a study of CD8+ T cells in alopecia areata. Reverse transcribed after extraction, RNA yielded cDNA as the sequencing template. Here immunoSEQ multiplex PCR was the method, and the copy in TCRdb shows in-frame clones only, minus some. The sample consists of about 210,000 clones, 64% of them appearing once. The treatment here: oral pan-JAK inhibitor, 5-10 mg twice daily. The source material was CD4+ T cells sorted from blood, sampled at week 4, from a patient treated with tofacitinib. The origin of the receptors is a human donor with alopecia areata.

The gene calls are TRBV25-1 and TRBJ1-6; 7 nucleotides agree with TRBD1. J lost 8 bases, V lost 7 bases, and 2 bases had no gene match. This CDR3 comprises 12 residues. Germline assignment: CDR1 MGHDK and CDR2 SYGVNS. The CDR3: CASTRGDSPLHF. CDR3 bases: TGTGCCAGCACCAGGGGGGATTCACCCCTCCACTTT.

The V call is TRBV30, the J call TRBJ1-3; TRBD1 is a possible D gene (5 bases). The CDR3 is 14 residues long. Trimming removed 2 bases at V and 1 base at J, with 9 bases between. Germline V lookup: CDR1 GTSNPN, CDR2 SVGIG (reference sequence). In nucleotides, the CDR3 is TGTGCCTGGAGTAGGGGCTCTTCTGGAAACACCATATATTTT. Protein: CAWSRGSSGNTIYF.

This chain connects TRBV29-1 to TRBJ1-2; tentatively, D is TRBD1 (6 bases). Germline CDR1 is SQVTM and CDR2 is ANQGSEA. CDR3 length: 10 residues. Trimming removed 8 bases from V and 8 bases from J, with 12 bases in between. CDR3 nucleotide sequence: TGCAGCACATACAGGGAAGGCTACACCTTC. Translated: CSTYREGYTF.

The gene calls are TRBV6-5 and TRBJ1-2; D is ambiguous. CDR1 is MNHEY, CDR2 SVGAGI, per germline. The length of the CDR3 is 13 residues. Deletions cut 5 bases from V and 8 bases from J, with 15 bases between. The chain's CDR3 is CASSEYGLRGYTF. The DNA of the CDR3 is TGTGCCAGCAGTGAATATGGGCTACGAGGCTACACCTTC.

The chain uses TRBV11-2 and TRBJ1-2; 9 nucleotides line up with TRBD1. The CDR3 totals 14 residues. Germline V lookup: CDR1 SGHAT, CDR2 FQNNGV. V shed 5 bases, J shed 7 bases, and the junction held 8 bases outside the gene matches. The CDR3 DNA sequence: TGTGCCAGCAGCCACACAGGGGGCCAGGGTGGCTACACCTTC. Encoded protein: CASSHTGGQGGYTF.

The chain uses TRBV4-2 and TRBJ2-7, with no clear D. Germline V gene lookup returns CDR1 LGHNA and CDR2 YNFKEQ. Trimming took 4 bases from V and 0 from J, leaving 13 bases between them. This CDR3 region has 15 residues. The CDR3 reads CASSLIYTDSYEQYF. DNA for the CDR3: TGTGCCAGCAGCCTCATATACACTGACTCCTACGAGCAGTACTTC.

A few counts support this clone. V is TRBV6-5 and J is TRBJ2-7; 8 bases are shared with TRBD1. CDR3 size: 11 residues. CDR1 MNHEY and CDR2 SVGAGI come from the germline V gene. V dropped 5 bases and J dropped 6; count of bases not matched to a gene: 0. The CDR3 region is CASSTGGEQYF. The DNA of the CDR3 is TGTGCCAGCAGTACAGGGGGCGAGCAGTACTTC.

The CDR3 DNA follows: TGTGCCAGCAGCTTAGCGGCAGGGGGCGCATCTGGCTACACCTTC. Its protein product is CASSLAAGGASGYTF. The chain joins TRBV7-9 to TRBJ1-2; 8 bases agree with TRBD1. Germline trimming cut 0 bases from V and 7 bases from J; bases unmatched to any gene: 7. CDR1 is SEHNR and CDR2 is FQNEAQ in the germline V gene (reference sequence). CDR3 length equals 15 residues.

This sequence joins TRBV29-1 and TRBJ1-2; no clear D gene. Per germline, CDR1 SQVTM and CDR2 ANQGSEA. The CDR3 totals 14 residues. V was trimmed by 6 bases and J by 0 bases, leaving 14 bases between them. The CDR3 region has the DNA TGCAGCGTCGGGAGGGATCCCCCTAACTATGGCTACACCTTC. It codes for CSVGRDPPNYGYTF.

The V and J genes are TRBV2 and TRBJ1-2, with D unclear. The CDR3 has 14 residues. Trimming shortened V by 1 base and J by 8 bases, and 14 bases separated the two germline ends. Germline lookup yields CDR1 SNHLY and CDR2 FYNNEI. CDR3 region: CASSEVGGVDGYTF. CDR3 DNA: TGTGCCAGCAGTGAAGTAGGTGGGGTGGACGGCTACACCTTC.

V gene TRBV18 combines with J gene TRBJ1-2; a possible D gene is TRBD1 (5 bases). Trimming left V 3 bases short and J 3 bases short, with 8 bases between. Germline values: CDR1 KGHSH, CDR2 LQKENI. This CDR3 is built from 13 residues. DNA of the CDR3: TGTGCCAGCTCACCGGGCAGGGACTATGGCTACACCTTC. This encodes CASSPGRDYGYTF.

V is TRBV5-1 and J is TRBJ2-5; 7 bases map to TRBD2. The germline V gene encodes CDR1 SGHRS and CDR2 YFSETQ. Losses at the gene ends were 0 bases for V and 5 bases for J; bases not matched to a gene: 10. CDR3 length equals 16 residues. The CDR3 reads CASSLDWAGVSETQYF. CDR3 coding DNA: TGCGCCAGCAGCTTGGACTGGGCGGGGGTATCCGAGACCCAGTACTTC. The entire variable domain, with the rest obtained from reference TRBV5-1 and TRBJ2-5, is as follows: KAGVTQTPRYLIKTRGQQVTLSCSPISGHRSVSWYQQTPGQGLQFLFEYFSETQRNKGNFPGRFSGRQFSNSRSEMNVSTLELGDSALYLCASSLDWAGVSETQYFGPGTRLLVL.

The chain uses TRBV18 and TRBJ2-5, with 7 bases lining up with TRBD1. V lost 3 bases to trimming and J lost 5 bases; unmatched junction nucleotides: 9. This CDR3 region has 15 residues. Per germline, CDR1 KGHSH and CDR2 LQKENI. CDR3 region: CASSPRTGQMETQYF. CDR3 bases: TGTGCCAGCTCACCGCGAACGGGACAGATGGAGACCCAGTACTTC. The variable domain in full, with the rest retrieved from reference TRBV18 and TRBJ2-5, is NAGVMQNPRHLVRRRGQEARLRCSPMKGHSHVYWYRQLPEEGLKFMVYLQKENIIDESGMPKERFSAEFPKEGPSILRIQQVVRGDSAAYFCASSPRTGQMETQYFGPGTRLLVL.

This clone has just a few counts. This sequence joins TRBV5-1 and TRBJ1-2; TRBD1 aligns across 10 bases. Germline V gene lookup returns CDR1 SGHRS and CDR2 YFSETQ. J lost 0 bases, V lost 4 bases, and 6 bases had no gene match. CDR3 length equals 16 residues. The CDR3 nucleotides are TGCGCCAGCAGCCAGACAGGGGGCCCAGCTAACTATGGCTACACCTTC. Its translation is CASSQTGGPANYGYTF.

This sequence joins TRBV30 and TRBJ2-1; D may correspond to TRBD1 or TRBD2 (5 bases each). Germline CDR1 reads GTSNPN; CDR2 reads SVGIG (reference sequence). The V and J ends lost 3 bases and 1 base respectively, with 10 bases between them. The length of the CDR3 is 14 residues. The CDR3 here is CAWSGWGSYNEQFF. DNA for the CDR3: TGTGCCTGGAGCGGTTGGGGGTCCTACAATGAGCAGTTCTTC.

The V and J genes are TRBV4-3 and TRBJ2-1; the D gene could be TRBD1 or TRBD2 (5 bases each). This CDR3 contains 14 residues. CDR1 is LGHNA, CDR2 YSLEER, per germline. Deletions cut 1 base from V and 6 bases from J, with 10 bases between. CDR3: CASSQVGTSNEQFF. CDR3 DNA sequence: TGCGCCAGCAGCCAAGTGGGGACCAGCAATGAGCAGTTCTTC.